Below are 14 T cell receptor beta chains sequenced from a single sample in a study of cytomegalovirus exposure and HLA in healthy donors. The PCR contained 60 Vbeta and 13 Jbeta primers. Clones were sequenced by immunoSEQ multiplex PCR, and TCRdb holds only the in-frame ones, with some missing. The sample includes around 94,000 clones, approximately 79% seen only once; the top ten take 19%. The sample taken for sequencing was PBMCs. These receptors were collected from a woman aged 60 to 75 in good health and CMV-seropositive.

The chain combines TRBV4-1 with TRBJ2-2, with 8 nucleotides matching TRBD1. CDR3 length equals 16 residues. The germline CDR1 and CDR2 sequences are MGHRA and YSYEKL. The ends lost 3 bases at V and 8 bases at J; junction bases unmatched: 11. Here the CDR3 reads CASSHLTGVAAGELFF. The CDR3 DNA reads as TGCGCCAGCAGCCATCTGACAGGGGTGGCTGCGGGGGAGCTGTTTTTT.

The genes are TRBV19 and TRBJ2-7; 11 bases are shared with TRBD1. The CDR3 is made up of 18 amino acids. V trimming: 0 bases; J trimming: 4 bases; junction bases outside the gene matches: 11. Germline values: CDR1 LNHDA, CDR2 SQIVND (reference sequence). CDR3 loop: CASSIDLIGQGASYEQYF. CDR3 nucleotides: TGTGCCAGTAGTATAGATCTTATTGGACAGGGGGCTTCTTACGAGCAGTACTTC.

This clone occurred once. The J gene is TRBJ2-5, the V gene TRBV9; 12 bases are a match to TRBD1. V gave up 0 bases and J gave up 7 bases; unmatched junction bases: 7. CDR3 length: 16 residues. Germline V gene sequence: CDR1 SGDLS, CDR2 YYNGEE. The CDR3 sequence: CASSVEGQGAFVTQYF. The CDR3 region has the DNA TGTGCCAGCAGCGTAGAGGGACAGGGGGCGTTTGTGACCCAGTACTTC.

The chain carries TRBV5-4 and TRBJ1-4; 8 positions agree with TRBD1. Per germline, CDR1 SGHNT and CDR2 YYREEE (reference sequence). Trimming cost V 4 bases and J 6 bases; bases outside gene matches: 5. There are 14 residues in the CDR3. The CDR3: CASSVTGVDEKLFF. The CDR3 bases are TGTGCCAGCAGCGTGACAGGGGTTGATGAAAAACTGTTTTTT.

This clone was detected a few times. This sequence joins TRBV7-9 and TRBJ2-7; D possibly corresponds to TRBD1 (6 bases). V lost 9 bases, J lost 0 bases, and 15 bases lay in between. Germline values: CDR1 SEHNR, CDR2 FQNEAQ (reference sequence). This CDR3 contains 14 residues. The CDR3 region has the DNA TGTGCCAGTATTGGACAGACGCTCTCCTACGAGCAGTACTTC. This sequence encodes CASIGQTLSYEQYF. The variable domain in full, with the rest retrieved from reference TRBV7-9 and TRBJ2-7, is DTGVSQNPRHKITKRGQNVTFRCDPISEHNRLYWYRQTLGQGPEFLTYFQNEAQLEKSRLLSDRFSAERPKGSFSTLEIQRTEQGDSAMYLCASIGQTLSYEQYFGPGTRLTVT.

The chain links TRBV11-2 to TRBJ2-3; D perhaps matches TRBD1 (5 bases). This CDR3 contains 15 residues. Germline V gene sequence: CDR1 SGHAT, CDR2 FQNNGV. V lost 1 base to trimming and J lost 2 bases, with 10 bases between them. The CDR3 DNA sequence: TGTGCCAGCAGCTTAGGACAGAACCCCACAGATACGCAGTATTTT. This gives the protein CASSLGQNPTDTQYF.

V is TRBV10-3 and J is TRBJ2-1, with a possible D match to TRBD2 (6 bases). The CDR3 length is 11 residues. The V gene's germline CDR1 is ENHRY and CDR2 SYGVKD. V gave up 7 bases and J gave up 15 bases, with 16 bases separating them. Written as DNA, the CDR3 is TGTGCCATCACCGGAGGGACCCATCTGTTCTTC. Translated: CAITGGTHLFF.

The rearrangement links TRBV27 to TRBJ1-5, with D possibly being TRBD1 (5 bases). Trimming took off 3 bases at V and 0 bases at J, with 15 bases between the two ends. This CDR3 comprises 17 residues. CDR1 is MNHEY and CDR2 is SMNVEV in the germline V gene (reference sequence). CDR3 sequence reads: CASSFYPPGHSNQPQHF. The CDR3 DNA reads TGTGCCAGCAGTTTTTATCCCCCAGGACATAGCAATCAGCCCCAGCATTTT.

The CDR3 sequence: CASSQLQGPGNTIYF. Written as DNA, the CDR3 is TGTGCCAGTAGCCAACTCCAGGGCCCTGGAAACACCATATATTTT. This chain links TRBV19 with TRBJ1-3; D might be TRBD1 (5 bases). This CDR3 region has 15 residues. In germline, CDR1 is LNHDA, CDR2 SQIVND (reference sequence). V was cut by 6 bases and J by 2 bases, with 14 bases left in between.

The rearrangement joins TRBV7-2 to TRBJ2-7, with 10 positions matching TRBD2. Germline CDR1 is SGHTA and CDR2 is FQGNSA. The CDR3 runs to 15 residues. With V trimmed by 4 bases and J by 2 bases, 5 bases remained unmatched. The CDR3 loop is CASSSHTSGTYEQYF. The DNA of the CDR3 is TGTGCCAGCAGCTCCCATACTAGCGGGACCTACGAGCAGTACTTC. The full variable domain, with the rest looked up from reference TRBV7-2 and TRBJ2-7, is GAGVSQSPSNKVTEKGKDVELRCDPISGHTALYWYRQSLGQGLEFLIYFQGNSAPDKSGLPSDRFSAERTGGSVSTLTIQRTQQEDSAVYLCASSSHTSGTYEQYFGPGTRLTVT.

On this clone: A read error may account for a junction end that differs from germline. The chain recombines TRBV7-7 with TRBJ2-1, with 13 bases lining up with TRBD2. From germline, CDR1 is SSHAT and CDR2 FNYEAQ (reference sequence). This CDR3 has 16 amino acids. CDR3 region: CASSPGTSGVYNEQFF. The DNA of the CDR3 is TGTGCTAGCAGCCCAGGGACTAGCGGGGTCTACAATGAGCAGTTCTTC.

This clone was found a few times. The chain has TRBV5-1 and TRBJ1-1; 7 positions agree with TRBD1. This CDR3 contains 15 residues. The germline V gene has CDR1 SGHRS and CDR2 YFSETQ. Trimming cost V 0 bases and J 0 bases; bases outside gene matches: 2. The CDR3 DNA reads TGCGCCAGCAGCTTGGTACAGGGGATGAACACTGAAGCTTTCTTT. Translated: CASSLVQGMNTEAFF. The full variable domain, with the rest looked up from reference TRBV5-1 and TRBJ1-1, is KAGVTQTPRYLIKTRGQQVTLSCSPISGHRSVSWYQQTPGQGLQFLFEYFSETQRNKGNFPGRFSGRQFSNSRSEMNVSTLELGDSALYLCASSLVQGMNTEAFFGQGTRLTVV.

V usage is TRBV7-2 and J usage is TRBJ2-1, with 10 bases matching TRBD2. CDR1 and CDR2 from the germline V gene are SGHTA and FQGNSA. The CDR3 runs 14 residues. J lost 7 bases, V lost 8 bases, and 8 bases had no gene match. CDR3 bases: TGTGCCAGCGGCGTATCTAGCGGGAGTAATGAGCAGTTCTTC. It translates to CASGVSSGSNEQFF.

V gene TRBV7-9 combines with J gene TRBJ1-3, with 9 bases aligning to TRBD1. Losses at the gene ends were 6 bases for V and 3 bases for J; bases not matched to a gene: 9. The CDR3 loop spans 16 amino acids. Germline-derived CDR1 and CDR2 are SEHNR and FQNEAQ (reference sequence). In DNA, the CDR3 is TGTGCCAGCAGGCCGACAGGGGGTTTATTTGGAAACACCATATATTTT. It specifies CASRPTGGLFGNTIYF.